This T cell receptor (beta chain) originates from a study of T-cell memory formation after mild COVID-19. J was trimmed by 2 bases and V by 7 bases; bases with no gene match: 7. The CDR3 runs to 16 residues. Per germline, CDR1 SQVTM and CDR2 ANQGSEA. TCRdb passed the 5' RACE reads through MiXCR, listing each CDR3 protein once. The sample holds over 120,000 distinct CDR3 sequences, less than 20% seen once. This chain joins TRBV29-1 and TRBJ2-3, with 15 bases lining up with TRBD2. The sequence was obtained from an adult woman who had mild COVID-19 (a few samples of this study predate the infection). Cell type and time point are not known. The sample comprised PBMCs or a T cell subset sorted from them (not recorded which). CDR3 DNA sequence: TGCAGCGCCGAAGGGACTAGCGGGAGGTCCACAGATACGCAGTATTTT. This translates into CSAEGTSGRSTDTQYF.